This is a list of T cell receptor beta chains from one sample in a study of beta chain features in type 1 diabetes. The protocol was immunoSEQ multiplex PCR, while the TCRdb copy is restricted to in-frame clones and leaves out a portion. The sample consists of over 700,000 clones, 15% to 20% of them appearing once. Sequenced input: naive CD4+ T cells from blood. The receptors here all came from a woman aged 18-29 years in good health. CDR3s include the opening cysteine and the closing phenylalanine or tryptophan. A D gene is named only where the DNA matches it firmly. The size field is filled for only some rows; it gives once, few, many or a size class.

v_gene: TRBV15
d_gene: TRBD1
abundance: -
j_gene: TRBJ1-2
CDR3nt: TGTGCCACCGGACAGGGCGCTAACTATGGCTACACCTTC
CDR3aa: CATGQGANYGYTF

v_gene: TRBV4-2
d_gene: TRBD1
abundance: -
j_gene: TRBJ2-7
CDR3nt: TGTGCCAGCAGCCTTACCCCGGGACAGGTGGGCGAGCAGTACTTC
CDR3aa: CASSLTPGQVGEQYF

v_gene: TRBV7-2
d_gene: -
abundance: -
j_gene: TRBJ1-1
CDR3nt: TGTGCCAGCAGCGCCCGCCCCGCGCAGGGAGGGTTGACTGAAGCTTTCTTT
CDR3aa: CASSARPAQGGLTEAFF

v_gene: TRBV5-1
d_gene: -
abundance: -
j_gene: TRBJ2-2
CDR3nt: TGCGCCAGCAGCTTGCGAGGGTACTTGTCCACCGGGGAGCTGTTTTTT
CDR3aa: CASSLRGYLSTGELFF

v_gene: TRBV2
d_gene: -
abundance: few
j_gene: TRBJ2-7
CDR3nt: TGTGCCAGCGACAAGAAACAGGGTCACTCCTACGAGCAGTACTTC
CDR3aa: CASDKKQGHSYEQYF

v_gene: TRBV2
d_gene: -
abundance: few
j_gene: TRBJ2-7
CDR3nt: TGTGCCAGCAGCTCCTACTCCTACGAGCAGTACTTC
CDR3aa: CASSSYSYEQYF

v_gene: TRBV9
d_gene: -
abundance: few
j_gene: TRBJ2-1
CDR3nt: TGTGCCAGCAGCGTTTGGGGCGAACCCTACAATGAGCAGTTCTTC
CDR3aa: CASSVWGEPYNEQFF

v_gene: TRBV28
d_gene: TRBD1
abundance: few
j_gene: TRBJ1-1
CDR3nt: TGTGCCGGCCGGGGACAGGGCACTGAAGCTTTCTTT
CDR3aa: CAGRGQGTEAFF

v_gene: TRBV28
d_gene: -
abundance: -
j_gene: TRBJ1-2
CDR3nt: TGTGCCAGCAGTCTCTTTGGGGGAGGTGGCTACACCTTC
CDR3aa: CASSLFGGGGYTF

v_gene: TRBV9
d_gene: TRBD1
abundance: few
j_gene: TRBJ1-1
CDR3nt: TGTGCCAGCAGCCCGAATCCGACAGGGATGAACACTGAAGCTTTCTTT
CDR3aa: CASSPNPTGMNTEAFF

v_gene: TRBV7-2
d_gene: TRBD2
abundance: -
j_gene: TRBJ2-7
CDR3nt: TGTGCCAGCAGCCTGGGACTAGCGGCTACCTACGAGCAGTACTTC
CDR3aa: CASSLGLAATYEQYF

v_gene: TRBV2
d_gene: -
abundance: -
j_gene: TRBJ1-1
CDR3nt: TGTGCCAGCAGTGAAAACAACCTGAACACTGAAGCTTTCTTT
CDR3aa: CASSENNLNTEAFF

v_gene: TRBV4-1
d_gene: TRBD1
abundance: -
j_gene: TRBJ1-5
CDR3nt: TGCGCCAGCAGCCAAAACCGGGACAGTTATCAGCCCCAGCATTTT
CDR3aa: CASSQNRDSYQPQHF

v_gene: TRBV18
d_gene: -
abundance: few
j_gene: TRBJ1-4
CDR3nt: TGTGCCAGCTCACGCTTCGACAGGACCTCTAATGAAAAACTGTTTTTT
CDR3aa: CASSRFDRTSNEKLFF

v_gene: TRBV5-1
d_gene: -
abundance: -
j_gene: TRBJ2-3
CDR3nt: TGCGCCAGCAGTCGCGGGACACACACGACACCAGATACGCAGTATTTT
CDR3aa: CASSRGTHTTPDTQYF

v_gene: TRBV28
d_gene: -
abundance: -
j_gene: TRBJ2-1
CDR3nt: TGTGCCAGCAGTTTTCACCCGGACAGAATCAATGAGCAGTTCTTC
CDR3aa: CASSFHPDRINEQFF

v_gene: TRBV21-1
d_gene: -
abundance: -
j_gene: TRBJ2-7
CDR3nt: TGTGCCAGCAGCATAACCCTGAAGCGGGAGGGCTACGAGCAGTACTTC
CDR3aa: CASSITLKREGYEQYF

v_gene: TRBV25-1
d_gene: -
abundance: -
j_gene: TRBJ1-3
CDR3nt: TGTGCCAGCAGGGGGTCCGGGGGAGGTGGAAACACCATATATTTT
CDR3aa: CASRGSGGGGNTIYF

v_gene: TRBV6-6
d_gene: -
abundance: few
j_gene: TRBJ2-7
CDR3nt: TGTGCCAGCACTCAAGGATACGAGCAGTACTTC
CDR3aa: CASTQGYEQYF

v_gene: TRBV11-2
d_gene: -
abundance: -
j_gene: TRBJ2-3
CDR3nt: TGTGCCAGCAGCTCCCCGAGGGAGGCCAGGTTGGGATTTCGAGATACGCAGTATTTT
CDR3aa: CASSSPREARLGFRDTQYF

v_gene: TRBV13
d_gene: TRBD1
abundance: few
j_gene: TRBJ1-2
CDR3nt: TGTGCCAGCAGCGGCCGAGGGACAGGGGCTTTTGGCTACACCTTC
CDR3aa: CASSGRGTGAFGYTF

v_gene: TRBV28
d_gene: -
abundance: few
j_gene: TRBJ2-7
CDR3nt: TGTGCCAGCAGTTTACCTACTGGCACCCATTACGAGCAGTACTTC
CDR3aa: CASSLPTGTHYEQYF

v_gene: TRBV7-2
d_gene: -
abundance: few
j_gene: TRBJ1-2
CDR3nt: TGTGCCAGCAGCTTGTCCGGTGTTTATGGCTACACCTTC
CDR3aa: CASSLSGVYGYTF

v_gene: TRBV18
d_gene: -
abundance: -
j_gene: TRBJ1-1
CDR3nt: TGTGCCAGCTCACCAGGTTTCACTGAAGCTTTCTTT
CDR3aa: CASSPGFTEAFF

v_gene: TRBV28
d_gene: -
abundance: -
j_gene: TRBJ2-1
CDR3nt: TGTGCCAGCACGCAGGGTTTCTACAATGAGCAGTTCTTC
CDR3aa: CASTQGFYNEQFF

v_gene: TRBV15
d_gene: TRBD2
abundance: -
j_gene: TRBJ2-1
CDR3nt: TGTGCCACCAGCAGAGATCCAGCGGGGTACAATGAGCAGTTCTTC
CDR3aa: CATSRDPAGYNEQFF

v_gene: TRBV28
d_gene: TRBD2
abundance: few
j_gene: TRBJ2-7
CDR3nt: TGTGCCAGCAGCCGAGGGACTACCACACCCTACGAGCAGTACTTC
CDR3aa: CASSRGTTTPYEQYF

v_gene: TRBV28
d_gene: -
abundance: few
j_gene: TRBJ1-2
CDR3nt: TGTGCCAGCGCATCGGGGGGGCGCTATGGCTACACCTTC
CDR3aa: CASASGGRYGYTF

v_gene: TRBV28
d_gene: -
abundance: few
j_gene: TRBJ2-5
CDR3nt: TGTGCCAGCAGTTCAACTAAAGAGACCCAGTACTTC
CDR3aa: CASSSTKETQYF

v_gene: TRBV5-4
d_gene: -
abundance: -
j_gene: TRBJ2-4
CDR3nt: TGTGCCAGCAGGGAGTGGGGCAAAAACATTCAGTACTTC
CDR3aa: CASREWGKNIQYF

v_gene: TRBV7-3
d_gene: TRBD1
abundance: -
j_gene: TRBJ2-3
CDR3nt: TGTGCCAGCAGCTCCGGGACAGGGATATCGGCAGATACGCAGTATTTT
CDR3aa: CASSSGTGISADTQYF

v_gene: TRBV25-1
d_gene: TRBD1
abundance: -
j_gene: TRBJ2-5
CDR3nt: TGTGCCAGCAGTGACCGACAGGGGGTTATAGAGACCCAGTACTTC
CDR3aa: CASSDRQGVIETQYF

v_gene: TRBV9
d_gene: -
abundance: few
j_gene: TRBJ2-3
CDR3nt: TGTGCCAGCAGCCGCGGACTTGCTTACACAGATACGCAGTATTTT
CDR3aa: CASSRGLAYTDTQYF

v_gene: TRBV2
d_gene: -
abundance: few
j_gene: TRBJ1-2
CDR3nt: TGTGCCAGAGGAGGCGCGGGGATCGGATCTGGCTACACCTTC
CDR3aa: CARGGAGIGSGYTF

v_gene: TRBV6-1
d_gene: TRBD1
abundance: few
j_gene: TRBJ2-3
CDR3nt: TGTGCCAGCAGGATTGGGACAGGGTGGACAGATACGCAGTATTTT
CDR3aa: CASRIGTGWTDTQYF

v_gene: TRBV7-8
d_gene: TRBD2
abundance: few
j_gene: TRBJ2-3
CDR3nt: TGTGCCAGCAGCAACCGGGAACTAGCGAGTAGCACAGATACGCAGTATTTT
CDR3aa: CASSNRELASSTDTQYF

v_gene: TRBV19
d_gene: -
abundance: -
j_gene: TRBJ2-2
CDR3nt: TGTGCCATCGAGGGACAAAACACCGGGGAGCTGTTTTTT
CDR3aa: CAIEGQNTGELFF

v_gene: TRBV5-1
d_gene: -
abundance: few
j_gene: TRBJ1-4
CDR3nt: TGCGCCAGCAGCTTCGACAGCCTGGGGGCTAATGAAAAACTGTTTTTT
CDR3aa: CASSFDSLGANEKLFF

v_gene: TRBV11-2
d_gene: -
abundance: -
j_gene: TRBJ2-7
CDR3nt: TGTGCCAGCAGCCGGACGGTCGGGGCAGCACATTTCTCCTACGAGCAGTACTTC
CDR3aa: CASSRTVGAAHFSYEQYF

v_gene: TRBV15
d_gene: TRBD1
abundance: -
j_gene: TRBJ2-6
CDR3nt: TGTGCCACCAGCGAGGACAGGAACTCTGGGGCCAACGTCCTGACTTTC
CDR3aa: CATSEDRNSGANVLTF

v_gene: TRBV18
d_gene: TRBD1
abundance: -
j_gene: TRBJ2-5
CDR3nt: TGTGCCAGCTCATTTATCCGGGACAGCCAAGAGACCCAGTACTTC
CDR3aa: CASSFIRDSQETQYF

v_gene: TRBV14
d_gene: TRBD2
abundance: few
j_gene: TRBJ2-1
CDR3nt: TGTGCCAGCAGCCAAGTTTCGGGCGGGGGAGTGGAAAGCTCCTACAATGAGCAGTTCTTC
CDR3aa: CASSQVSGGGVESSYNEQFF

v_gene: TRBV6-1
d_gene: TRBD2
abundance: -
j_gene: TRBJ2-3
CDR3nt: TGTGCCAGCAAAGCGGGAGGGCAAGATACGCAGTATTTT
CDR3aa: CASKAGGQDTQYF

v_gene: TRBV7-2
d_gene: TRBD2
abundance: -
j_gene: TRBJ2-1
CDR3nt: TGTGCCAGCAGCAGCTATGTTAGCGGGACCTACTACAATGAGCAGTTCTTC
CDR3aa: CASSSYVSGTYYNEQFF

v_gene: TRBV18
d_gene: -
abundance: few
j_gene: TRBJ2-5
CDR3nt: TGTGCCAGCTCACCACCGACAGAGACCCAGTACTTC
CDR3aa: CASSPPTETQYF

v_gene: TRBV7-2
d_gene: TRBD2
abundance: -
j_gene: TRBJ2-5
CDR3nt: TGTGCCAGCAGCTTACGCGGGAGGGCCGGTCGGGAGACCCAGTACTTC
CDR3aa: CASSLRGRAGRETQYF

v_gene: TRBV7-9
d_gene: -
abundance: -
j_gene: TRBJ1-1
CDR3nt: TGTGCCAGCAAACTCGGGGCCCTGGGCACTGAAGCTTTCTTT
CDR3aa: CASKLGALGTEAFF